The clone carrying this T cell receptor (beta chain) appeared once. It may be a read error: a sequence one base away is much more abundant. This specimen belongs to a study of T cell repertoires in cytomegalovirus infection. TCRdb reprocessed the reads via MiXCR and lists one record per CDR3 protein. Among 200,000 to 300,000 distinct CDR3 sequences listed, approximately 10% were seen once. This CDR3 has 16 residues. This receptor was taken from a human donor in good health (CMV status not recorded). Some clones in this sample may be carry-over from other donors' samples. Sample: PBMCs. J is TRBJ1-6 and V is TRBV12-3 or TRBV12-4; D gene unclear. CDR3 region: CASNLEASLSNSPLHF. The CDR3 DNA reads as TGTGCCAGCAATTTAGAGGCGAGCCTCTCTAATTCACCCCTCCACTTT.